The 16 T cell receptor beta chains presented below share a single source sample, sequenced in a study of shared clonotypes between healthy human individuals. TCRdb's copy holds only in-frame clones and misses some; the assay was immunoSEQ multiplex PCR. The sample shows about 530,000 clones, 60% to 80% of them seen only once. Sequenced input: PBMCs. Every receptor here comes from a woman between 40 and 55 years old in good health. Some clones in this sample may be carry-over from other donors' samples.

The chain is built from TRBV2 and TRBJ2-3; the match to TRBD1 covers 7 bases. The CDR3 extends over 16 amino acids. Losses at the gene ends were 3 bases for V and 4 bases for J; bases not matched to a gene: 10. Germline values: CDR1 SNHLY, CDR2 FYNNEI. The CDR3 DNA reads as TGTGCCAGCAGTGATTTAACGGGACAGCCCGCAGATACGCAGTATTTT. Translation gives CASSDLTGQPADTQYF.

V is TRBV9 and J is TRBJ1-3; the D gene is possibly TRBD1 (6 bases). The germline V and J ends were trimmed by 2 bases and 0 bases, with 18 bases remaining between them. The CDR3 is 18 residues long. From germline, CDR1 is SGDLS and CDR2 YYNGEE. The CDR3: CASSVSGTYFSSGNTIYF. The CDR3 nucleotides read TGTGCCAGCAGCGTTAGTGGGACATACTTTTCCTCTGGAAACACCATATATTTT. The full variable domain, its missing parts supplied by reference TRBV9 and TRBJ1-3, is DSGVTQTPKHLITATGQRVTLRCSPRSGDLSVYWYQQSLDQGLQFLIQYYNGEERAKGNILERFSAQQFPDLHSELNLSSLELGDSALYFCASSVSGTYFSSGNTIYFGEGSWLTVV.

This clone came up once. The chain joins TRBV7-9 to TRBJ1-1; D is ambiguous. Germline CDR1 and CDR2: SEHNR and FQNEAQ (reference sequence). Trimming took off 3 bases at V and 1 base at J, with 9 bases between the two ends. The CDR3 is made up of 14 amino acids. In DNA, the CDR3 is TGTGCCAGCAGCTTTGGGAGGTGGAACACTGAAGCTTTCTTT. Translation: CASSFGRWNTEAFF.

The chain has TRBV28 and TRBJ2-1; TRBD2 matches at 10 bases. The V segment lost 4 bases and the J segment 3 bases; nucleotides outside the gene matches: 6. CDR1 is MDHEN, CDR2 SYDVKM, per germline. The CDR3 sequence is 16 residues long. CDR3 amino acids: CASSSPAGGVYNEQFF. In nucleotides, the CDR3 is TGTGCCAGCAGTTCCCCAGCGGGAGGGGTCTACAATGAGCAGTTCTTC. Combining the CDR3 with reference TRBV28 and TRBJ2-1 gives the whole variable domain DVKVTQSSRYLVKRTGEKVFLECVQDMDHENMFWYRQDPGLGLRLIYFSYDVKMKEKGDIPEGYSVSREKKERFSLILESASTNQTSMYLCASSSPAGGVYNEQFFGPGTRLTVL.

The V call is TRBV4-1, the J call TRBJ1-5; D is undetermined. CDR3 length: 17 amino acids. V was trimmed by 1 base and J by 0 bases, leaving 13 bases between them. The V gene's germline CDR1 is MGHRA and CDR2 YSYEKL. CDR3 DNA sequence: TGCGCCAGCAGCCAAGCGGAAGGAGGGTATAGCAATCAGCCCCAGCATTTT. The encoded protein is CASSQAEGGYSNQPQHF.

This clone was found a few times. The V call is TRBV28, the J call TRBJ2-7; the match to TRBD2 covers 7 bases. V was pared by 8 bases and J by 3 bases, with 7 bases of the junction left unmatched. The CDR3 totals 13 residues. CDR1 and CDR2 from the germline V gene are MDHEN and SYDVKM. The CDR3 region is CASDRRDYYEQYF. In nucleotides, the CDR3 is TGTGCCAGCGACCGTCGGGACTACTACGAGCAGTACTTC.

Of note for this clone: A much larger clone sits a single nucleotide away, making a read error possible. The chain links TRBV10-2 to TRBJ2-5; D uncertain. The tail of the sequence fits TRBJ2-7 better, so the J call may be wrong. This CDR3 has 11 residues. Germline loops: CDR1 WSHSY, CDR2 SAAADI. The CDR3: CASSDVYEQYF. CDR3 nucleotide sequence: TGCGCCAGCAGTGACGTCTACGAGCAGTACTTC.

CDR3 in DNA: TGTGCCAGCAGTCCCCTCACTAGCGGATACACAGATACGCAGTATTTT. Translation gives CASSPLTSGYTDTQYF. The chain employs TRBV28 and TRBJ2-3; 8 bases match TRBD2. Germline V CDR1 and CDR2: MDHEN, SYDVKM. CDR3 length: 16 amino acids. V lost 5 bases, J lost 2 bases, and 9 bases stayed unmatched. The entire variable domain, with the rest obtained from reference TRBV28 and TRBJ2-3, is as follows: DVKVTQSSRYLVKRTGEKVFLECVQDMDHENMFWYRQDPGLGLRLIYFSYDVKMKEKGDIPEGYSVSREKKERFSLILESASTNQTSMYLCASSPLTSGYTDTQYFGPGTRLTVL.

The genes are TRBV7-9 and TRBJ2-4; D not certain. The germline V gene has CDR1 SEHNR and CDR2 FQNEAQ (reference sequence). V shed 8 bases and J shed 3 bases, with 11 bases lying between them. The CDR3 loop spans 13 amino acids. The CDR3 DNA reads TGTGCCAGCCGATCCACGGACAAAAACATTCAGTACTTC. This codes for CASRSTDKNIQYF.

This clone has more than one count but fewer than ten. The V gene is TRBV6-1, the J gene TRBJ2-2; the D is unclear. This CDR3 spans 14 amino acids. The ends were cut back, 1 base at V and 8 bases at J, with 11 bases in the middle. Germline V gene data show CDR1 as MNHNS and CDR2 as SASEGT. The CDR3 loop is CASSEGTANGELFF. The CDR3 bases are TGTGCCAGCAGTGAAGGGACGGCCAATGGGGAGCTGTTTTTT.

CDR3 sequence (DNA): TGTGCCAGCAGCTTAGACCGGTCCGCTGGCAATGAGCAGTTCTTC. It yields the protein CASSLDRSAGNEQFF. The chain employs TRBV7-3 and TRBJ2-1; D remains ambiguous. Trimming cost V 2 bases and J 6 bases, with 14 bases left between them. CDR1 SGHTA and CDR2 FQGTGA come from the germline V gene. The CDR3 has 15 amino acids.

This clone was seen a few times. CDR3 amino acids: CASSLRGPRYEQYF. CDR3 coding DNA: TGTGCCAGCAGCTTGAGAGGGCCTAGGTACGAGCAGTACTTC. The V call is TRBV5-4, the J call TRBJ2-7; maybe TRBD2 (5 bases). V lost 1 base and J lost 4, with 12 bases in between. CDR1 is SGHNT, CDR2 YYREEE, per germline (reference sequence). The CDR3 extends over 14 amino acids.

This clone was seen only once. The gene calls are TRBV11-2 and TRBJ2-1, with D unclear. Germline CDR1 and CDR2: SGHAT and FQNNGV. V was cut by 1 base and J by 0 bases, with 7 bases left in between. The CDR3 loop spans 15 amino acids. The CDR3 loop reads CASSLGGSSYNEQFF. The CDR3 DNA sequence: TGTGCCAGCAGCTTAGGGGGAAGCTCCTACAATGAGCAGTTCTTC.

The chain carries TRBV6-5 and TRBJ2-4, with D perhaps matching TRBD1 (5 bases). Germline V gives CDR1 MNHEY, CDR2 SVGAGI. CDR3 length equals 13 residues. V was clipped by 6 bases and J by 0 bases, with 6 bases between them. The chain's CDR3 is CASSQGAKNIQYF. In DNA, the CDR3 is TGTGCCAGCAGCCAGGGAGCCAAAAACATTCAGTACTTC.

The chain combines TRBV5-1 with TRBJ2-1, with a tentative D call TRBD2 (6 bases). CDR3 length equals 14 residues. The V end was cut by 4 bases, the J end by 9 bases, with 17 bases between. Germline loops: CDR1 SGHRS, CDR2 YFSETQ. CDR3 DNA sequence: TGCGCCAGCAGCCTGGAGTCGCGGGACGGTGAGCAGTTCTTC. Translation: CASSLESRDGEQFF.

This clone has just a few counts. The gene calls are TRBV10-3 and TRBJ2-7; D is unclear. This CDR3 comprises 11 residues. V lost 2 bases and J 2 bases, leaving 1 base between the germline ends. The germline V gene encodes CDR1 ENHRY and CDR2 SYGVKD. The CDR3 region is CAISETYEQYF. CDR3 in DNA: TGTGCCATCAGTGAGACCTACGAGCAGTACTTC.